This T cell receptor (beta chain) was found in a study of T cell responses to AZD1222 COVID-19 vaccine. Study-level background: Second doses were pooled across both intervals (about 4 or about 12 weeks).

This clone appeared a single time. Its antigen is undetermined. Study findings and constraints: White British ancestry dominated among donors, who included more females, and clonal diversity was possibly underestimated. No repertoire was sampled before or during the peak T cell response, only after it.

Germline values: CDR1 MNHEY, CDR2 SMNVEV (reference sequence). V was clipped by 6 bases and J by 5 bases, with 14 bases between them. The CDR3 sequence is 14 residues long. Produced via immunoSEQ multiplex PCR; TCRdb's table is partial and in-frame only. The sample holds about 120,000 clones, about 90% seen once. This sequence originates from an adult in good health. This sample comprised peripheral blood, obtained on day 0 of AZD1222 vaccination. The chain combines TRBV27 with TRBJ1-5; D possibly corresponds to TRBD1 (6 bases). As DNA, the CDR3 is TGTGCCAGCAGCTCGGGACAAGGTGATCAGCCCCAGCATTTT. This sequence encodes CASSSGQGDQPQHF.